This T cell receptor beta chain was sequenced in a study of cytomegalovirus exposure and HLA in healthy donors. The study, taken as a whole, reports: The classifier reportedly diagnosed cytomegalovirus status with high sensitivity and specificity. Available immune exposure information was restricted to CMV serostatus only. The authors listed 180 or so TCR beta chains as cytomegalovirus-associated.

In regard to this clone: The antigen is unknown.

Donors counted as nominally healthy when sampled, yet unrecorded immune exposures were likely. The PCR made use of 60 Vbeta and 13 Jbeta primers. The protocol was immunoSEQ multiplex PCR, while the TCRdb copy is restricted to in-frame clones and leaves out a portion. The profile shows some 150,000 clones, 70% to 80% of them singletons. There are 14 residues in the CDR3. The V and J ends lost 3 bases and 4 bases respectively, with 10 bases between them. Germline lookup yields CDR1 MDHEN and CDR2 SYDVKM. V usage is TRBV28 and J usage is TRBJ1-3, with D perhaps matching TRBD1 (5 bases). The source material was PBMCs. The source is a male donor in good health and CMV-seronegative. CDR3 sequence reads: CASSFPGMGNTIYF. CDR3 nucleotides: TGTGCCAGCAGTTTCCCAGGGATGGGAAACACCATATATTTT.